The clone carrying this T cell receptor (beta chain) was detected only a few times. Its antigen is undetermined. TCRdb re-called the 5' RACE reads with MiXCR, one entry per CDR3 protein. The table lists about 71,000 distinct CDR3 sequences, under 15% of them singletons. This specimen comes from a study of early T cells in non-severe SARS-CoV-2 infection. Study-level background: Chains stayed unpaired after sequencing of bulk RNA from unsorted whole blood.

The CDR3 contains 14 residues. V was trimmed by 4 bases and J by 2 bases, leaving 11 bases between them. CDR1 and CDR2 from the germline V gene are MDHEN and SYDVKM. Study-level results: Private and CD4 specificities were missed by VDJdb matching, skewed to anti-spike CD8.

The genes are TRBV28 and TRBJ1-1; D not resolved. The specimen comprised whole blood, sampled at baseline. This TCR derives from an adult who was a healthcare worker with PCR-confirmed SARS-CoV-2 infection or an uninfected control (not recorded which). CDR3 in amino acids: CASSSGPRNTEAFF. The CDR3, as DNA: TGTGCCAGCAGTTCAGGACCCCGTAACACTGAAGCTTTCTTT.